Shown below are 25 T cell receptor beta chains from a single sample sequenced in a study of CD8+CD57+ T cells in acquired aplastic anemia. TCR beta VDJ combinations and CDR3 sequences were profiled from genomic DNA. TCRdb analysed the reads with MiXCR anew, one entry per CDR3 protein. The repertoire holds about 420,000 distinct CDR3 sequences, with approximately 70% as singletons. What was sequenced was sorted CD4+, CD8+, or CD8+CD57+ T cells (not recorded which) from PBMCs. These receptors originate from a human donor in good health, serving as a control.

Comment on this clonotype: The junction does not match germline at one end; this may be a read error. The V call is TRBV7-3, the J call TRBJ1-1; D may be TRBD1 (5 bases). This CDR3 contains 14 residues. The germline V gene has CDR1 SGHTA and CDR2 FQGTGA. The CDR3 bases are TGTGCCAGCAGCGCCTCCACCGGGACGCAGGAAGCTGTCTTT. Its translation is CASSASTGTQEAVF.

Details on this clonotype: The junction shows a germline mismatch at one end, possibly a read error. The CDR3 nucleotides read TGTGCCAGCAGCCCTGTTAGGTGGCAGGGAACCTACGAGTTC. It encodes CASSPVRWQGTYEF. The V gene is TRBV7-8, the J gene TRBJ2-5, with D possibly being TRBD1 (5 bases). This CDR3 is built from 14 residues. Germline values: CDR1 SGHVS, CDR2 FQNEAQ.

The V gene is TRBV11-2, the J gene TRBJ2-7; D unresolved. Germline V gene lookup returns CDR1 SGHAT and CDR2 FQNNGV. The CDR3 totals 18 residues. V was pared by 2 bases and J by 0 bases, with 20 bases between. CDR3 region: CASSLRFQRSSNSYEQYF. Here the CDR3 DNA reads TGTGCCAGCAGCTTAAGGTTCCAGAGGAGTTCCAACTCCTACGAGCAGTACTTC. Supplemented by reference TRBV11-2 and TRBJ2-7, the full variable domain reads EAGVAQSPRYKIIEKRQSVAFWCNPISGHATLYWYQQILGQGPKLLIQFQNNGVVDDSQLPKDRFSAERLKGVDSTLKIQPAKLEDSAVYLCASSLRFQRSSNSYEQYFGPGTRLTVT.

The chain links TRBV2 to TRBJ2-5; D tentatively fits TRBD1 or TRBD2 (5 bases each). The J call may be incorrect, as the DNA end agrees better with TRBJ2-7. Germline CDR1 is SNHLY and CDR2 is FYNNEI. The CDR3 runs to 15 residues. The CDR3 DNA is TGTGCCAGCAGGTTACCGGGGCAGAATTACCACGAGCAGTACTTC. Translating it yields CASRLPGQNYHEQYF.

This clonotype was detected ten times or more. The chain links TRBV19 to TRBJ2-1; possible D gene TRBD1, 6 bases. CDR1 and CDR2 from the germline V gene are LNHDA and SQIVND (reference sequence). Trimming took off 6 bases at V and 3 bases at J, with 15 bases between the two ends. CDR3 length equals 15 residues. The CDR3 DNA reads TGTGCCAGTAGGGAGTTCGAGGACAGCTACAATGAGCAGTTCTTC. It yields the protein CASREFEDSYNEQFF. The whole variable domain, filled in from reference TRBV19 and TRBJ2-1, reads DGGITQSPKYLFRKEGQNVTLSCEQNLNHDAMYWYRQDPGQGLRLIYYSQIVNDFQKGDIAEGYSVSREKKESFPLTVTSAQKNPTAFYLCASREFEDSYNEQFFGPGTRLTVL.

Worth noting for this clonotype: One junction end disagrees with the germline gene, perhaps due to a read error. DNA of the CDR3: TGTGCCAGCAGGTCAGATCGGCTCACCGGGGAGCCGTTGTTT. Protein: CASRSDRLTGEPLF. This chain connects TRBV7-2 to TRBJ2-2, with D possibly matching TRBD2 (5 bases). CDR3 length equals 14 residues. In germline, CDR1 is SGHTA, CDR2 FQGNSA. The whole variable domain, remainder taken from reference TRBV7-2 and TRBJ2-2, is GAGVSQSPSNKVTEKGKDVELRCDPISGHTALYWYRQSLGQGLEFLIYFQGNSAPDKSGLPSDRFSAERTGGSVSTLTIQRTQQEDSAVYLCASRSDRLTGEPLFGEGSRLTVL.

The table lists this clonotype with many counts. This chain's CDR3 is CASTSFGNTIYF. The CDR3 DNA reads TGTGCCAGCACGAGTTTTGGAAACACCATATATTTT. The chain has TRBV12-3 or TRBV12-4 and TRBJ1-3; D not certain. The germline V and J ends were trimmed by 7 bases and 3 bases, with 7 bases remaining between them. This CDR3 is 12 amino acids long.

Remarks on this clonotype: An end of the junction differs from the germline gene, which may be a read error. V usage is TRBV24-1 and J usage is TRBJ2-1; 8 bases fit TRBD2. The CDR3 is 15 amino acids. Germline CDR1 is KGHDR and CDR2 is SFDVKD. CDR3 region: CASSESGGTYNEQLF. Written as DNA, the CDR3 is TGCGCCAGCAGTGAATCGGGGGGGACTTACAATGAGCAGTTGTTC.

This chain uses TRBV7-2 with TRBJ2-3; 12 bases line up with TRBD2. This CDR3 region has 15 residues. Germline V gives CDR1 SGHTA, CDR2 FQGNSA. V shed 5 bases and J 5 bases; nucleotides not matched to a gene: 5. The DNA for the CDR3 is TGTGCCAGCAGCCCCGGACTAGCGGGGAAAGATACGCAGTATTTT. This codes for CASSPGLAGKDTQYF.

The V call is TRBV2, the J call TRBJ2-2; weak D call: TRBD1 (7 bases). Germline V gene lookup returns CDR1 SNHLY and CDR2 FYNNEI. The CDR3 is made up of 15 amino acids. The V gene lost 6 bases and the J gene lost 0 bases, with 11 bases spanning the gap. The CDR3 coding sequence is TGTGCCAGCAGCGGCAGGGGGGCGAACACCGGGGAGCTGTTTTTT. Translation gives CASSGRGANTGELFF. Full variable domain (rest looked up from reference TRBV2 and TRBJ2-2): EPEVTQTPSHQVTQMGQEVILRCVPISNHLYFYWYRQILGQKVEFLVSFYNNEISEKSEIFDDQFSVERPDGSNFTLKIRSTKLEDSAMYFCASSGRGANTGELFFGEGSRLTVL.

About this clonotype: A read error may produce the germline difference seen at one junction end. The gene calls are TRBV2 and TRBJ2-2; no definite D call. Per germline, CDR1 SNHLY and CDR2 FYNNEI. The CDR3 is 13 residues long. The CDR3 reads CASGALTAGELFF. The CDR3, as DNA: TGTGCCAGCGGCGCCTTAACGGCCGGAGAGCTGTTTTTT.

This clonotype was seen ten or more times. The rearrangement joins TRBV6-4 to TRBJ1-1; no clear D. CDR1 is MRHNA and CDR2 is SNTAGT in the germline V gene. The V end lost 5 bases, the J end lost 2 bases, and 9 bases lay between the germline ends. This CDR3 spans 13 amino acids. The CDR3, as DNA: TGTGCCAGCAGTACGCAGGCAAACACTGAAGCTTTCTTT. Amino acid sequence: CASSTQANTEAFF.

Comment on this clonotype: Without the conserved terminal phenylalanine or tryptophan, this CDR3 likely stems from a read error. It is unclear where the CDR3 begins or ends on the DNA, so no DNA is shown, and the CDR3 is as TCRdb lists it. The CDR3 here is CASSLLVQGGKDI. The chain uses TRBV14 and TRBJ1-5; the table's D call TRBD1 went unverified against the DNA. Germline lookup yields CDR1 SGHDN and CDR2 FVKESK. From its first to its last residue, the CDR3 has 13 amino acids.

This clonotype appeared a few times. The gene calls are TRBV20-1 and TRBJ2-1; 12 positions match TRBD2. The J segment lost 7 bases and the V segment lost 5 bases, leaving 6 bases of the junction unmatched. The CDR3 consists of 14 residues. Germline assignment: CDR1 DFQATT and CDR2 SNEGSKA (reference sequence). The CDR3 DNA reads as TGCAGTGCTGTCCCGGGACTAGCGGGTAATGAGCAGTTCTTC. Its translation: CSAVPGLAGNEQFF.

This clonotype occurred a few times. This rearrangement joins TRBV12-3 or TRBV12-4 to TRBJ1-1, with 11 bases aligning to TRBD1. After removal of 4 bases from V and 4 bases from J, the junction contained 5 bases not matched to a gene. This CDR3 has 15 amino acids. The CDR3 protein is CASSWDRGEGTEAFF. The CDR3 DNA reads TGTGCCAGCAGTTGGGACAGGGGGGAGGGCACTGAAGCTTTCTTT.

This clonotype has just one count. This chain uses TRBV7-2 with TRBJ1-2; no clear D gene. Trimming shortened V by 2 bases and J by 11 bases, and 24 bases separated the two germline ends. This CDR3 is 16 amino acids long. Germline CDR1 and CDR2: SGHTA and FQGNSA. CDR3 amino acids: CASSLFQASSPSIYTF. CDR3 in DNA: TGTGCCAGCAGCTTATTCCAGGCAAGCAGCCCCAGCATTTACACCTTC.

This clonotype was counted ten times or more. V gene TRBV20-1 combines with J gene TRBJ1-1; possibly TRBD1 for D (5 bases). The CDR3 runs 14 residues. Trimming stripped 3 bases from V and 5 bases from J, with 16 bases between. The germline V gene encodes CDR1 DFQATT and CDR2 SNEGSKA (reference sequence). The CDR3 DNA sequence: TGCAGTGCTAGGCGGGACGCAGAAGAGACTGAAGCTTTCTTT. Translating it yields CSARRDAEETEAFF.

This chain links TRBV20-1 with TRBJ2-2; tentatively, D is TRBD2 (5 bases). CDR1 DFQATT and CDR2 SNEGSKA come from the germline V gene (reference sequence). The CDR3 has 12 amino acids. Deletions cut 2 bases from V and 15 bases from J, with 16 bases between. The CDR3 reads CSARRQAGELFF. The CDR3, as DNA: TGCAGTGCTAGAAGACAAGCCGGGGAATTGTTTTTT.

This clonotype was picked up one time. This rearrangement joins TRBV20-1 to TRBJ1-4, with D possibly being TRBD1 (5 bases). Trimming removed 6 bases from V and 8 bases from J, with 13 bases in between. CDR1 and CDR2 from the germline V gene are DFQATT and SNEGSKA (reference sequence). The CDR3 length is 12 residues. CDR3 loop: CSAPGTSEKLFF. The DNA for the CDR3 is TGCAGTGCGCCTGGGACTAGCGAAAAACTGTTTTTT.

The V gene is TRBV5-5, the J gene TRBJ2-5, with TRBD1 matching over 10 bases. This CDR3 is 14 amino acids long. The ends lost 3 bases at V and 6 bases at J; junction bases unmatched: 5. CDR1 is SGHKS, CDR2 YYEKEE, per germline (reference sequence). DNA for the CDR3: TGTGCCAGCAGCTACGGACAGGGGGTAAAGACCCAGTACTTC. Its translation: CASSYGQGVKTQYF.

In its sample, this clonotype was seen a few times. CDR3 region: CSAEGRDYNEQFF. The CDR3 coding sequence is TGCAGTGCTGAAGGCCGGGACTACAATGAGCAGTTCTTC. J is TRBJ2-1 and V is TRBV20-1; TRBD2 is a possible D gene (5 bases). Germline values: CDR1 DFQATT, CDR2 SNEGSKA (reference sequence). This CDR3 is 13 amino acids long. With 5 bases removed from V and 3 bases from J, the gap between germline ends came to 11 bases.

This clonotype was counted many times. V gene TRBV4-3 combines with J gene TRBJ1-4, with D unresolved. The CDR3 is made up of 16 amino acids. Germline-derived CDR1 and CDR2 are LGHNA and YSLEER. The V end lost 0 bases, the J end lost 4 bases, and 12 bases lay between the germline ends. The CDR3 region has the DNA TGCGCCAGCAGCCAAGAGAGTTTGTCCATTAATGAAAAACTGTTTTTT. The encoded protein is CASSQESLSINEKLFF.

This clonotype was seen a single time. This chain uses TRBV7-4 with TRBJ2-7, with D tentatively TRBD2 (6 bases). CDR1 is SGHVT, CDR2 SQSDAQ, per germline. Deletions cut 1 base from V and 6 bases from J, with 16 bases between. The CDR3 runs to 15 residues. The chain's CDR3 is CASSLGRGGIGEQYF. The CDR3 DNA sequence: TGTGCCAGCAGCTTAGGGCGGGGCGGTATCGGCGAGCAGTACTTC.

This clonotype turned up a few times. The junction departs from the called germline gene at one end, perhaps through a read error. The chain couples TRBV15 to TRBJ1-5; the match to TRBD1 covers 9 bases. The germline gives CDR1 LNHNV, CDR2 YYDKDF (reference sequence). The CDR3 runs to 16 residues. The CDR3 here is CATSRGGQGVNQPQHF. The CDR3 DNA reads as TGTGCCACCAGCAGAGGGGGACAGGGCGTGAATCAGCCCCAGCACTTT.

This rearrangement joins TRBV5-8 to TRBJ2-7; the D gene is possibly TRBD2 (5 bases). The CDR3 totals 13 residues. V was cut by 4 bases and J by 5 bases, with 13 bases left in between. The germline V gene encodes CDR1 SGHTS and CDR2 YDEGEE. CDR3 sequence reads: CASSGEGWDEQYF. The CDR3 DNA sequence: TGTGCCAGCAGCGGTGAGGGCTGGGACGAGCAGTACTTC.